This T cell receptor beta chain was sequenced during a study of human T cells and chemical hapten exposure (dated by TCRdb to about 2021). For the study in its entirety: For sensitization, 2% DPC in acetone was applied to an approximately 2 cm by approximately 2 cm area of upper inner arm skin. Libraries were pooled for sequencing, and per-sample TCR yields varied mainly because of small differences in library volumes within the pool. Blood samples were taken from patients before sensitization (week 0) and at 2, 6 and about 24 weeks after DPC sensitization. Roughly 30 alopecia patients provided blood for TCR sequencing at one to four time points (pre-sensitization, 2, 6 and 24 weeks). Patients additionally received weekly therapeutic DPC doses to the scalp throughout the roughly 26-week study period. Most of the patients in the cohort were female, and the cohort covered alopecia areata with under or over 50% scalp involvement, alopecia totalis and alopecia universalis. This study followed changes in the peripheral blood TCR repertoire in vivo during primary and secondary sensitization of alopecia patients to the hapten diphenylcyclopropenone (DPC). Patch tests used Finn chambers with 0.01% DPC on the upper back, scored after 6 days by International Contact Dermatitis Research Group standards.

This clonotype was recorded at least ten times. Its recognized antigen is unknown. Base qualities are not at hand, and no much larger clone is one base apart. Reading the label with the study, this specimen's time point is: patch test 2, 6 weeks after DPC sensitization. This specimen's treatment or condition label, per the study, means: therapeutic diphenylcyclopropenone sensitization with weekly scalp DPC. At each patch-test visit, blood was drawn before the patch test was applied. Patients were eligible if aged 18 to 70, diagnosed with alopecia and judged suitable for DPC therapy, and pregnant patients were excluded. Total RNA was isolated from unfractionated whole blood collected in Tempus Blood RNA tubes. Libraries were made using RACE. Reads for this sample came from a NextSeq 500. Library preparation attached unique molecular identifiers to individual cDNA molecules for quantitative, reproducible TCR counting. From each blood RNA sample, both TCR alpha and TCR beta chains were sequenced. Under the source paper's analysis protocol: A median of approximately 100,000 TCRs per sample was observed, with a range of 23,224 to 690,600. The Decombinator software suite was used to annotate the V, J and CDR3 of the TCR reads. For PS versus PT1 abundance plots, all samples were subsampled to the same number of TCRs (28,000). Expanded TCRs were defined as absent before sensitization and observed at least eight times at the 2-week time point. TCRdb cleaned the public reads at Q25 with fastp, built clones with MiXCR and kept in-frame beta chains. Each record represents a unique CDR3 protein, reported with the most common genes and DNA among its rows. None of the V and J calls come from the authors' own analysis; TCRdb made them. The sample table contains fewer than 100,000 distinct CDR3 sequences; only one count was recorded for around a tenth of them. The ten largest clones add up to 1.6% of the sample.

Deletion took 5 bases off V and 4 bases off J, with a span of 9 bases between the germline ends. Including cysteine and phenylalanine, the CDR3 has 12 amino acids. Solely the CDR3 DNA is kept, with 36 bases framed from the first base. CDR1 and CDR2 (MDHEN, SYDVKM) derive from the germline V gene. What the authors observed across the whole study: Because all patients had alopecia, a presumed autoimmune disease, the immune response of the patients might differ from that of healthy individuals. The number of TCRs above 1 in 1000 frequency did not change with DPC sensitization; there was no evidence of global repertoire structure alterations. The number of PT1 expanded TCRs positively correlated with patch test score, significant at thresholds 8, 16 and 32 but not 4. Repeated subsampling changed both the strength of the expansion versus patch-test correlation and the threshold at which that correlation became significant. Compared with pre-sensitization or healthy control sets, expanded TCRs formed significantly more large CDR3 similarity clusters, which is consistent with antigen-driven responses.

The sequencing used whole blood, collected in connection with sensitization to the hapten diphenylcyclopropenone (DPC). The TCR sequence derives from a man aged 18 to 35 with alopecia areata. Some clones in this sample may be carry-over from other donors' samples. The rearranged chain carries TRBV28 and TRBJ2-7, with the identity of the D gene unclear. This receptor carries the CDR3 CASSPYRYEQYF. The nucleotide sequence is TGTGCCAGCAGTCCGTATCGATACGAGCAGTACTTC.